Listed here are 3 T cell receptor beta chains from one sample, sequenced in a study of monozygotic twins with inflammatory bowel disease. TCRdb reprocessed the 5' RACE reads and stores each CDR3 protein as one record, lacking DNA. This sample's clone table lists under 130,000 distinct CDR3 sequences. Sequencing was performed on blood. These receptors came from a human donor with ulcerative colitis or Crohn's disease, or a healthy co-twin of an affected twin (not recorded which).

The V and J genes are TRBV7-2 and TRBJ1-5; no DNA is available, so the TRBD1 call from TCRdb remains unchecked. The CDR3 has 14 residues. The V gene's germline CDR1 is SGHTA and CDR2 FQGNSA. CDR3 sequence: CASSLTGGNQPQHF.

The genes are TRBV7-8 and TRBJ1-6. Germline lookup yields CDR1 SGHVS and CDR2 FQNEAQ. The CDR3 spans 12 residues. The CDR3 region is CASSSATSPLHF.

V gene TRBV25-1 combines with J gene TRBJ2-7. Germline assignment: CDR1 MGHDK and CDR2 SYGVNS. The CDR3 totals 14 residues. CDR3 residues: CASSAEMPPTRQYF.